These 15 T cell receptor beta chains were all obtained from the same sample, sequenced in a study of monozygotic twins with inflammatory bowel disease. TCRdb re-called the 5' RACE reads; every CDR3 protein appears as one record, without DNA. The sample table sets out roughly 320,000 distinct CDR3 sequences. Material for sequencing was blood. These receptors all come from a human donor with ulcerative colitis or Crohn's disease, or a healthy co-twin of an affected twin (not recorded which).

The chain links TRBV20-1 to TRBJ1-6. Germline CDR1 is DFQATT and CDR2 is SNEGSKA (reference sequence). The CDR3 spans 16 residues. Here the CDR3 reads CSARVRGSSYNSPLHF.

The CDR3 sequence: CSAGDSFNEKLFF. This rearrangement joins TRBV20-1 to TRBJ1-4; absent DNA, TCRdb's TRBD1 call cannot be checked. The CDR3 length is 13 residues. CDR1 is DFQATT and CDR2 is SNEGSKA in the germline V gene (reference sequence).

This chain's CDR3 is CSVEDLGLEGPSTDTQYF. The chain recombines TRBV29-1 with TRBJ2-3; TCRdb names TRBD2, which stays unverified in the absence of DNA. The germline V gene has CDR1 SQVTM and CDR2 ANQGSEA. CDR3 length equals 18 residues.

The V call is TRBV7-8, the J call TRBJ1-5. This CDR3 region has 14 residues. Germline V gene sequence: CDR1 SGHVS, CDR2 FQNEAQ. CDR3 sequence reads: CASSRSGPNQPQHF.

The J gene is TRBJ1-1, the V gene TRBV12-3 or TRBV12-4. CDR3 length: 11 amino acids. The CDR3 protein is CASIAGREAFF.

V gene TRBV30 combines with J gene TRBJ1-1. CDR1 is GTSNPN, CDR2 SVGIG, per germline (reference sequence). The CDR3 contains 14 residues. The CDR3 sequence: CAWRGTDLLTEAFF.

The chain combines TRBV29-1 with TRBJ1-1; TCRdb reports TRBD1, a call that lacks DNA to check it against. Germline V gene data show CDR1 as SQVTM and CDR2 as ANQGSEA. The CDR3 runs to 11 residues. The CDR3 protein is CSAQWGAEAFF.

V and J are TRBV20-1 and TRBJ1-5; TCRdb outputs TRBD1, but without DNA this stays unchecked. The CDR3 covers 15 residues. The V gene's germline CDR1 is DFQATT and CDR2 SNEGSKA (reference sequence). The CDR3 reads CSARGGRSIHQPQHF.

The gene calls are TRBV4-3 and TRBJ2-3; TCRdb returns TRBD1, unconfirmable since there is no DNA. Germline values: CDR1 LGHNA, CDR2 YSLEER. The CDR3 consists of 12 residues. The CDR3 loop is CASSRGAAPPYF.

The V call is TRBV5-6, the J call TRBJ1-3; TCRdb gives TRBD1 as the D gene, but with no DNA this cannot be confirmed. The CDR3 consists of 16 residues. The germline gives CDR1 SGHDT, CDR2 YYEEEE. The CDR3: CASSLRGSLSGNTIYF. The full variable domain, completed using reference TRBV5-6 and TRBJ1-3, is DAGVTQSPTHLIKTRGQQVTLRCSPKSGHDTVSWYQQALGQGPQFIFQYYEEEERQRGNFPDRFSGHQFPNYSSELNVNALLLGDSALYLCASSLRGSLSGNTIYFGEGSWLTVV.

The chain uses TRBV18 and TRBJ1-5; TCRdb indicates TRBD1, and absent DNA this call remains unverified. Germline V gene lookup returns CDR1 KGHSH and CDR2 LQKENI. The CDR3 is 14 amino acids. The CDR3 is CASSEGTGNQPQHF.

The V gene is TRBV5-1, the J gene TRBJ2-1; TCRdb outputs TRBD1, but without DNA this stays unchecked. The CDR3 is 15 residues long. Germline V CDR1 and CDR2: SGHRS, YFSETQ. CDR3 region: CASSLGTGSYNEQFF.

The chain combines TRBV10-3 with TRBJ2-2; TCRdb's D call, TRBD1, is unchecked because there is no DNA. CDR3 length: 14 amino acids. Germline V gene sequence: CDR1 ENHRY, CDR2 SYGVKD. The CDR3 spells CAISMTGVIGELFF.

The chain links TRBV2 to TRBJ2-2; the TCRdb D gene call, TRBD1, has no DNA to confirm it. CDR3 size: 13 residues. The germline CDR1 and CDR2 sequences are SNHLY and FYNNEI. Here the CDR3 reads CASSARVTGELFF.

The chain combines TRBV5-1 with TRBJ2-7; the TCRdb D gene call, TRBD2, has no DNA to confirm it. This CDR3 comprises 16 residues. From germline, CDR1 is SGHRS and CDR2 YFSETQ. The CDR3 here is CASSPLTSGMTYEQYF. Combining the CDR3 with reference TRBV5-1 and TRBJ2-7 gives the whole variable domain KAGVTQTPRYLIKTRGQQVTLSCSPISGHRSVSWYQQTPGQGLQFLFEYFSETQRNKGNFPGRFSGRQFSNSRSEMNVSTLELGDSALYLCASSPLTSGMTYEQYFGPGTRLTVT.